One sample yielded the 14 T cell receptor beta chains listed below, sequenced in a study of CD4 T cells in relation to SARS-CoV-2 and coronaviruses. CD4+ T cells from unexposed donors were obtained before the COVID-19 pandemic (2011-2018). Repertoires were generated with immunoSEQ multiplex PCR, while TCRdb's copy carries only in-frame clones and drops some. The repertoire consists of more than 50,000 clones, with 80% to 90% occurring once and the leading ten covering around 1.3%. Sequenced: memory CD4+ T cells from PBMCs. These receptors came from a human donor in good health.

The CDR3 nucleotides read TGTGCCAGCTCACCGACCCTAGGGGGGACAGGGGGCCCCCTCTCCTACGAGCAGTACTTC. Its translation: CASSPTLGGTGGPLSYEQYF. J is TRBJ2-7 and V is TRBV18, with TRBD1 identical over 12 bases. In germline, CDR1 is KGHSH, CDR2 LQKENI. CDR3 length: 20 residues. Germline trimming cut 3 bases from V and 0 bases from J; bases unmatched to any gene: 15.

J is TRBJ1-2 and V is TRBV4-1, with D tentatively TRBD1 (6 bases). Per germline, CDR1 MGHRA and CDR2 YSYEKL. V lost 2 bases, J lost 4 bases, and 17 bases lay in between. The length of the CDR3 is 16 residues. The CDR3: CASSQPNLQGSYGYTF. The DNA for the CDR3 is TGCGCCAGCAGCCAACCAAACTTACAGGGTAGCTATGGCTACACCTTC.

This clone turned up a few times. DNA for the CDR3: TGTGCCAGTAGTATAGCAAGGAGAACTAGCACAGATACGCAGTATTTT. This translates into CASSIARRTSTDTQYF. This chain connects TRBV19 to TRBJ2-3, with unresolved D. The CDR3 consists of 16 residues. Germline V CDR1 and CDR2: LNHDA, SQIVND (reference sequence). Trimming shortened V by 1 base and J by 0 bases, and 11 bases separated the two germline ends.

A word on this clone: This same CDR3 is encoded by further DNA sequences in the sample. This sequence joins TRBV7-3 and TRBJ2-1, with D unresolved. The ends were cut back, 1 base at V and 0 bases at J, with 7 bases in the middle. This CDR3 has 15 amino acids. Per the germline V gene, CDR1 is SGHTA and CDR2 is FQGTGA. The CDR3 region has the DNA TGTGCCAGCAGCTTAAATTCCGGCTCCTACAATGAGCAGTTCTTC. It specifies CASSLNSGSYNEQFF.

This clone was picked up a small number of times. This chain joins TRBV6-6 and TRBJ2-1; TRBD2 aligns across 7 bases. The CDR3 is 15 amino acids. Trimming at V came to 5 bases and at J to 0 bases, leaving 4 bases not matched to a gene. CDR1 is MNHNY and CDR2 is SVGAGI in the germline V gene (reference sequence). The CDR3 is CASSKLASSYNEQFF. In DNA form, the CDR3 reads TGTGCCAGCAGTAAACTAGCGTCCTCCTACAATGAGCAGTTCTTC.

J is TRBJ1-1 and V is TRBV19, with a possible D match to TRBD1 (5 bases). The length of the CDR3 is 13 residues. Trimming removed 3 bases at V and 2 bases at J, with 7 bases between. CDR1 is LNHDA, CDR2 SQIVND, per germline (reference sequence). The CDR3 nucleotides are TGTGCCAGTAGTATCCAGGGAAACACTGAAGCTTTCTTT. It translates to CASSIQGNTEAFF.

CDR3 DNA: TGTGCCAGCAGCTCACGCCAGGACTCCCTTAGCACAGATACGCAGTATTTT. This sequence encodes CASSSRQDSLSTDTQYF. This chain connects TRBV9 to TRBJ2-3, with D perhaps matching TRBD2 (5 bases). The CDR3 loop spans 17 amino acids. V lost 4 bases, J lost 0 bases, and 18 bases lay in between. The germline V gene has CDR1 SGDLS and CDR2 YYNGEE.

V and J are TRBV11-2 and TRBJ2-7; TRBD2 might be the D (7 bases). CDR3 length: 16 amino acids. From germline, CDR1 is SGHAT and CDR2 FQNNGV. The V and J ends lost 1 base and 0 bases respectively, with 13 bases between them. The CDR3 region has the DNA TGTGCCAGCAGCTTAGTCGTGGGAGGGGGCTCCTACGAGCAGTACTTC. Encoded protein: CASSLVVGGGSYEQYF. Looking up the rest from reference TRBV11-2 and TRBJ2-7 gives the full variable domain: EAGVAQSPRYKIIEKRQSVAFWCNPISGHATLYWYQQILGQGPKLLIQFQNNGVVDDSQLPKDRFSAERLKGVDSTLKIQPAKLEDSAVYLCASSLVVGGGSYEQYFGPGTRLTVT.

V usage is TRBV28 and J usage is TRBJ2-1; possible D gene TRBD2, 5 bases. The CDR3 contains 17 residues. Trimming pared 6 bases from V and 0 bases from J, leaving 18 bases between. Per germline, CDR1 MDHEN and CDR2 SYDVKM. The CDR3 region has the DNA TGTGCCAGCAGGCCCCAACCCGGGAACCCCTCCTACAATGAGCAGTTCTTC. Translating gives CASRPQPGNPSYNEQFF.

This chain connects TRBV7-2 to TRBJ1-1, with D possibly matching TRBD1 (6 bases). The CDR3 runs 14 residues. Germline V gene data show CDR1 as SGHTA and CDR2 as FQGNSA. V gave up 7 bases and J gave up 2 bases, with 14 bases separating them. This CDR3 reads CASTPGATNTEAFF. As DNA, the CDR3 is TGTGCCAGCACCCCAGGGGCAACTAACACTGAAGCTTTCTTT.

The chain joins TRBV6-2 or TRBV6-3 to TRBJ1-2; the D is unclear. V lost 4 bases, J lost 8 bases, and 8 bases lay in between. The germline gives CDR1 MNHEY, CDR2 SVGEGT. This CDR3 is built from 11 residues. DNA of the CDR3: TGTGCCAGCAGTTCTGACATAGGCTACACCTTC. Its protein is CASSSDIGYTF.

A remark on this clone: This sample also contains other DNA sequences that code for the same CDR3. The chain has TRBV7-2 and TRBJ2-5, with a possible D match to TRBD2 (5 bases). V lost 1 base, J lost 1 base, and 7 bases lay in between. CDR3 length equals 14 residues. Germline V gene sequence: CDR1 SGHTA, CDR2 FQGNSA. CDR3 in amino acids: CASSLGGSQETQYF. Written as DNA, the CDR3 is TGTGCCAGCAGCTTAGGAGGGTCCCAAGAGACCCAGTACTTC.

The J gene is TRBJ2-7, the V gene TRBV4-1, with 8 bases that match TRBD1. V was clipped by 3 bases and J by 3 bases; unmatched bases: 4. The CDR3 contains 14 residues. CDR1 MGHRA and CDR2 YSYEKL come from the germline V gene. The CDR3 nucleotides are TGCGCCAGCAGCCATGGGGGACAGGACTACGAGCAGTACTTC. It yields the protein CASSHGGQDYEQYF.

In nucleotides, the CDR3 is TGTGCCAGCAGCGATAGCGGGAGGGCCTCCTACGAGCAGTACTTC. It specifies CASSDSGRASYEQYF. J is TRBJ2-7 and V is TRBV13; TRBD2 matches 11 bases. The CDR3 is made up of 15 amino acids. V trimming: 5 bases; J trimming: 0 bases; junction bases outside the gene matches: 3. Germline values: CDR1 PRHDT, CDR2 FYEKMQ (reference sequence).